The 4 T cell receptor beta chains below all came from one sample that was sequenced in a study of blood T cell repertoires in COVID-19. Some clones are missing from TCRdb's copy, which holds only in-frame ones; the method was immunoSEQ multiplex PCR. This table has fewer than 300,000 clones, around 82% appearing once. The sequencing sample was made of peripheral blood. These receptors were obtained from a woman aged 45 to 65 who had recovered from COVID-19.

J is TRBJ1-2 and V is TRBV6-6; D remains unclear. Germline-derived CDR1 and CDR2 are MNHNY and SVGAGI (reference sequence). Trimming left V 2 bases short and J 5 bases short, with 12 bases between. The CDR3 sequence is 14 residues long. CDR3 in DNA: TGTGCCAGCAGTTACCCAGAATTCTCATATGGCTACACCTTC. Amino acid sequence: CASSYPEFSYGYTF.

The CDR3 bases are TGCGCCAGCAGGGGTATCGGACAGGGGGCTCTTGAAGCTTTCTTT. Protein sequence: CASRGIGQGALEAFF. This chain joins TRBV4-3 and TRBJ1-1, with 11 positions matching TRBD1. Germline loops: CDR1 LGHNA, CDR2 YSLEER. Germline trimming cut 6 bases from V and 7 bases from J; bases unmatched to any gene: 10. The CDR3 has 15 residues.

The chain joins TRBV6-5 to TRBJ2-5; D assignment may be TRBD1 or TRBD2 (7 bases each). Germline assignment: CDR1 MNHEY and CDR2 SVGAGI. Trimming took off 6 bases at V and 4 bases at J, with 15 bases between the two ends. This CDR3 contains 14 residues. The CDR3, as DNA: TGTGCCAGCAGCTACAGGGGAGGGGGAGAGACCCAGTACTTC. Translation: CASSYRGGGETQYF.

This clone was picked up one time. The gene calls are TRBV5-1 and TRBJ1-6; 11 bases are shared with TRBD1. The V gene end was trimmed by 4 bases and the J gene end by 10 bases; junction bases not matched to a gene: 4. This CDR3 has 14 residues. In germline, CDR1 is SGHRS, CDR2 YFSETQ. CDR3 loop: CASSPGQGASPLHF. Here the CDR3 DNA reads TGCGCCAGCAGCCCAGGACAGGGGGCATCACCCCTCCACTTT.